Shown below are 26 T cell receptor beta chains from a single sample sequenced in a study of metastatic and nonmetastatic thyroid tumors. MiXCR re-clonotyped the PCR reads for TCRdb. The repertoire includes almost 85,000 clones, about an eighth of them detected once, and over 7% sits in the top ten. Among the patients, none had received any treatment before thyroid surgery. The source material was tumor tissue. These receptors all stem from a female donor with papillary thyroid cancer or a benign thyroid nodule (not recorded which). Some clones in this sample may be carry-over from other donors' samples.

In its sample, this clone was seen many times. The chain combines TRBV5-4 with TRBJ2-1; 11 positions match TRBD2. This CDR3 spans 14 amino acids. The V and J ends lost 4 bases and 10 bases, in that order; junction bases with no gene match: 7. Germline CDR1 is SGHNT and CDR2 is YYREEE (reference sequence). The CDR3 sequence is CASSGTSGGHEQFF. The CDR3 region has the DNA TGTGCCAGCAGCGGGACTAGCGGAGGCCACGAGCAGTTCTTC.

This clone occurred a few times. A much larger clone sits a single nucleotide away, making a read error possible. The chain uses TRBV5-6 and TRBJ2-7; D ambiguous. The CDR3 covers 12 residues. Trimming removed 4 bases at V and 2 bases at J, with 7 bases between. Germline V gene sequence: CDR1 SGHDT, CDR2 YYEEEE. The CDR3 DNA follows: TGTGCCAGCAGCATGAAGACCTACGAGCAGTACTTC. Translation gives CASSMKTYEQYF.

J is TRBJ2-1 and V is TRBV6-2 or TRBV6-3; unclear D gene. Germline V CDR1 and CDR2: MNHEY, SVGEGT. The CDR3 has 15 residues. Trimming left V 8 bases short and J 0 bases short, with 14 bases between. The CDR3 loop is CASDCELRSYNEQFF. The CDR3 DNA is TGTGCCAGCGATTGTGAGCTCCGCTCCTACAATGAGCAGTTCTTC.

Ten or more counts support this clone. The V call is TRBV29-1, the J call TRBJ2-1, with 9 bases lining up with TRBD2. With V trimmed by 7 bases and J by 6 bases, 10 bases remained unmatched. Looked up from germline, CDR1 is SQVTM and CDR2 is ANQGSEA. The CDR3 covers 14 residues. This CDR3 is CSAPDLAGLNEQFF. In DNA, the CDR3 is TGCAGCGCCCCGGATCTAGCGGGACTCAATGAGCAGTTCTTC.

This clone was counted many times. The chain has TRBV6-2 or TRBV6-3 and TRBJ2-5; D is perhaps TRBD2 (5 bases). CDR3 length: 14 amino acids. Deletions cut 0 bases from V and 1 base from J, with 6 bases between. CDR1 is MNHEY and CDR2 is SVGEGT in the germline V gene. Here the CDR3 DNA reads TGTGCCAGCAGTTACTCGCGGGTCCAAGAGACCCAGTACTTC. Its translation is CASSYSRVQETQYF.

Note on this clone: A much larger clonotype is one base distant, so this may be a read error. The chain is built from TRBV28 and TRBJ2-2; no reliable D call. Trimming removed 8 bases from V and 7 bases from J, with 8 bases in between. CDR1 is MDHEN and CDR2 is SYDVKM in the germline V gene. CDR3 length: 11 residues. CDR3 in DNA: TGTGCCAGCTTAGGGTGCGGGGAGCTGTTTTTT. Protein product: CASLGCGELFF.

This clone was observed once. The junction differs from germline at one of its ends, possibly a read error. J is TRBJ2-7 and V is TRBV13, with TRBD2 matching 10 bases. The CDR3 consists of 14 residues. From germline, CDR1 is PRHDT and CDR2 FYEKMQ (reference sequence). CDR3 region: CAGNSQREGYEHYF. The DNA for the CDR3 is TGTGCCGGCAACTCCCAGCGGGAGGGCTACGAGCATTACTTC.

This clone was found many times. This rearrangement joins TRBV24-1 to TRBJ2-1, with D unclear. The CDR3 consists of 16 residues. Trimming removed 3 bases from V and 0 bases from J, with 11 bases in between. Looked up from germline, CDR1 is KGHDR and CDR2 is SFDVKD. The CDR3 sequence: CATSDPTMSSYNEQFF. CDR3 nucleotide sequence: TGTGCCACCAGTGATCCAACCATGAGCTCCTACAATGAGCAGTTCTTC.

This clone was counted many times. This same CDR3 is encoded by further DNA sequences in the sample. The V call is TRBV19, the J call TRBJ1-2, with D perhaps TRBD1 (6 bases). The CDR3 length is 14 residues. V lost 3 bases to trimming and J lost 4 bases, with 12 bases between them. CDR1 is LNHDA, CDR2 SQIVND, per germline (reference sequence). CDR3 sequence (DNA): TGTGCCAGTAGTATTGGGGGCCCCTTCTATGGCTACACCTTC. Amino acid sequence: CASSIGGPFYGYTF.

A note on this clone: This sequence may be a read error, since a much larger clone differs from it by one base. The chain couples TRBV11-3 to TRBJ2-1, with 7 bases aligning to TRBD1. The ends lost 5 bases at V and 10 bases at J; junction bases unmatched: 8. The CDR3 spans 13 residues. The V gene's germline CDR1 is SGHNT and CDR2 YENEEA. CDR3 protein: CASSSTGVREQFF. The DNA of the CDR3 is TGTGCCAGCAGCAGTACAGGGGTACGGGAGCAGTTCTTC.

With regard to this clone: This may come from a read error, since a much larger clone is one base off. This rearrangement joins TRBV7-3 to TRBJ2-5, with TRBD1 as a possible D gene (5 bases). The V end lost 6 bases, the J end lost 7 bases, and 12 bases lay between the germline ends. This CDR3 spans 12 amino acids. Per the germline V gene, CDR1 is SGHTA and CDR2 is FQGTGA. In DNA, the CDR3 is TGTGCCAGCAGAGGACCCCAGGGGACCCAGTACTTC. This codes for CASRGPQGTQYF.

This clone was counted at least ten times. The chain carries TRBV9 and TRBJ2-5; no clear D. Between the trimmed V and J ends, which lost 4 bases and 4 bases, there was a span of 8 bases. This CDR3 region has 12 residues. Germline CDR1 is SGDLS and CDR2 is YYNGEE. CDR3 region: CASSNRLETQYF. CDR3 sequence (DNA): TGTGCCAGCAGCAACAGATTAGAGACCCAGTACTTC.

The genes are TRBV18 and TRBJ2-5; D remains ambiguous. Between the trimmed V and J ends, which lost 4 bases and 5 bases, there was a span of 5 bases. The CDR3 is made up of 11 amino acids. Germline CDR1 and CDR2: KGHSH and LQKENI. The DNA of the CDR3 is TGTGCCAGCTCACGCGCGGAGACCCAGTACTTC. Translated: CASSRAETQYF.

The sample holds a few counts of this clone. This chain uses TRBV18 with TRBJ1-6; a weak D match, TRBD1 (5 bases). Deletions cut 5 bases from V and 4 bases from J, with 18 bases between. The CDR3 spans 17 residues. CDR1 is KGHSH and CDR2 is LQKENI in the germline V gene. Written as DNA, the CDR3 is TGTGCCAGCTCAAGTTCGCCGGGACTGAGTTATAATTCACCCCTCCACTTT. This codes for CASSSSPGLSYNSPLHF.

This clone was picked up many times. DNA for the CDR3: TGTGCCTGGAGTAGACCAGGGACAGGAGGGGAAAAACTGTTTTTT. This encodes CAWSRPGTGGEKLFF. The chain joins TRBV30 to TRBJ1-4, with 8 bases fitting TRBD1. V lost 2 bases to trimming and J lost 8 bases; unmatched junction nucleotides: 10. The CDR3 is made up of 15 amino acids. CDR1 GTSNPN and CDR2 SVGIG come from the germline V gene (reference sequence).

At least ten counts were recorded for this clone. V and J are TRBV5-6 and TRBJ2-2, with D unclear. The CDR3 consists of 15 residues. Germline CDR1 reads SGHDT; CDR2 reads YYEEEE. V lost 6 bases, J lost 1 base, and 13 bases lay in between. The CDR3 region is CASNSVGRNTGELFF. In DNA form, the CDR3 reads TGTGCCAGCAACTCGGTCGGACGGAACACCGGGGAGCTGTTTTTT. Full variable domain (remainder filled in from reference TRBV5-6 and TRBJ2-2): DAGVTQSPTHLIKTRGQQVTLRCSPKSGHDTVSWYQQALGQGPQFIFQYYEEEERQRGNFPDRFSGHQFPNYSSELNVNALLLGDSALYLCASNSVGRNTGELFFGEGSRLTVL.

This clone has ten or more counts. This chain joins TRBV12-3 or TRBV12-4 and TRBJ1-5; tentatively, D is TRBD1 (5 bases). The CDR3 runs 13 residues. Trimming cost V 6 bases and J 7 bases, with 13 bases left between them. In DNA, the CDR3 is TGTGCCAGCAGGGGGCCAGGGAGCCAGCCCCAGCATTTT. This codes for CASRGPGSQPQHF.

This clone came up many times. This sequence joins TRBV28 and TRBJ1-1; TRBD1 agrees at 7 bases. The germline gives CDR1 MDHEN, CDR2 SYDVKM. The trim removed 6 bases at V and 6 bases at J, leaving 7 bases unmatched. The CDR3 runs 13 residues. The CDR3 DNA reads as TGTGCCAGCAGCAGGGGGTACAGCGCTGAAGCTTTCTTT. Translation: CASSRGYSAEAFF.

This clone was counted ten times or more. The rearrangement joins TRBV20-1 to TRBJ2-7; D gene unclear. In germline, CDR1 is DFQATT, CDR2 SNEGSKA (reference sequence). Deletions cut 3 bases from V and 4 bases from J, with 10 bases between. The CDR3 contains 12 residues. The CDR3 loop is CSARGQSYEQYF. Written as DNA, the CDR3 is TGCAGTGCTAGGGGTCAGTCTTACGAGCAGTACTTC.

This clone has a handful of counts. With a much larger clone just one base away, this may be a read error. This chain joins TRBV27 and TRBJ2-6, with D tentatively TRBD1 or TRBD2 (5 bases each). The germline gives CDR1 MNHEY, CDR2 SMNVEV (reference sequence). This CDR3 is 14 amino acids long. CDR3 nucleotides: TGTGCCAGCAGTAAAGGGGTCGGGGCCAACGTCATGACTTTC. This encodes CASSKGVGANVMTF.

This rearrangement joins TRBV6-1 to TRBJ2-3; D gene ambiguous. The germline CDR1 and CDR2 sequences are MNHNS and SASEGT. The CDR3 loop spans 13 amino acids. V gave up 7 bases and J gave up 9 bases, with 17 bases separating them. The CDR3 spells CASTTPPLGTQYF. Here the CDR3 DNA reads TGTGCCAGCACCACCCCCCCTTTGGGCACGCAGTATTTT.

This clone was picked up a small number of times. A much larger clone differs by one base, so this may be a read error. Other DNA sequences in the same sample also yield this CDR3. V is TRBV19 and J is TRBJ1-4; D uncertain. CDR1 and CDR2 (germline): LNHDA, SQIVND (reference sequence). This CDR3 is built from 12 residues. V was shortened by 5 bases and J by 11 bases, with 12 bases between the two germline ends. The chain's CDR3 is CASSVIRGKLFF. DNA for the CDR3: TGTGCCAGTAGTGTAATCCGTGGCAAACTGTTTTTT.

This clone came up many times. This chain connects TRBV12-5 to TRBJ1-2; TRBD1 aligns across 10 bases. Germline CDR1 is LGHNT and CDR2 is FRNRAP. CDR3 size: 14 residues. The J segment lost 8 bases and the V segment lost 3 bases, leaving 6 bases of the junction unmatched. CDR3: CASGFPDRGRGYTF. For the CDR3, the DNA is TGTGCTAGTGGTTTCCCCGACAGGGGGCGAGGCTACACCTTC.

At least ten counts were recorded for this clone. The rearrangement links TRBV2 to TRBJ1-3, with a weak D call TRBD1 (6 bases). V was clipped by 6 bases and J by 2 bases, with 11 bases between them. CDR1 is SNHLY and CDR2 is FYNNEI in the germline V gene. The CDR3 runs to 14 residues. The CDR3 sequence is CASRYRVAGNTIYF. For the CDR3, the DNA is TGTGCCAGCAGGTACAGGGTGGCTGGAAACACCATATATTTT.

This clone was counted ten times or more. The chain's CDR3 is CASSQDIRGTNYGYTF. The CDR3 coding sequence is TGTGCCAGCAGCCAAGATATAAGGGGCACGAACTATGGCTACACCTTC. The chain has TRBV3-1 and TRBJ1-2; possibly TRBD1 for D (5 bases). CDR1 is LGHDT, CDR2 YNNKEL, per germline (reference sequence). The germline V and J ends were trimmed by 0 bases and 2 bases, with 13 bases remaining between them. This CDR3 has 16 amino acids.

This clone was seen at least ten times. This chain joins TRBV20-1 and TRBJ1-5; D possibly corresponds to TRBD1 (5 bases). Germline V gene sequence: CDR1 DFQATT, CDR2 SNEGSKA (reference sequence). The length of the CDR3 is 13 residues. The V gene lost 1 base and the J gene lost 10 bases, with 14 bases spanning the gap. CDR3 DNA sequence: TGCAGTGCTAGAGGGGGGGAGGTAGGACCCCAGCATTTT. This sequence encodes CSARGGEVGPQHF.